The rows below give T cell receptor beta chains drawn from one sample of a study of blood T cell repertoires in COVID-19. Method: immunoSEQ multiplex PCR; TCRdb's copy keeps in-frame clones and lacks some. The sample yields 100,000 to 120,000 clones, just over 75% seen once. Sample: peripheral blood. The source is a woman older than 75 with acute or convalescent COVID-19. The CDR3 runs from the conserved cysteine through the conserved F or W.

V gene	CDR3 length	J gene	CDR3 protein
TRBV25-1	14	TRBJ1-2	CASSGQGFNYGYTF
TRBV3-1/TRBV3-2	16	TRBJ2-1	CASSQERLAGDNEQFF
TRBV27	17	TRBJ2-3	CASSFGASGRSGDTQYF
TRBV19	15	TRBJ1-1	CASSITGQGNTEAFF
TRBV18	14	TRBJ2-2	CASSPTGVDKELFF
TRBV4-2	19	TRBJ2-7	CASSQDLLAGGGNSYEQYF
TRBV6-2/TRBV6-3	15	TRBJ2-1	CASSPRLAALIEQFF
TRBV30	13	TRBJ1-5	CAWGQQGNQPQHF
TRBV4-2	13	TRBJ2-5	CASSQGLQETQYF
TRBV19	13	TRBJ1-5	CASSIQGDQPQHF
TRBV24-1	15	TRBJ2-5	CATSDLGLAGETQYF
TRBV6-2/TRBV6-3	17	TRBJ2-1	CASSYRTSGLSYNEQFF
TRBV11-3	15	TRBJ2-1	CASSLGTGGYNEQFF
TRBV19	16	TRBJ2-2	CASSIGTGRDTGELFF
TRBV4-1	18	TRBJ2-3	CASSQDYGTSAFTDTQYF
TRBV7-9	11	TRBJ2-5	CASSFIETQYF
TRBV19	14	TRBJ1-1	CASSIGTGGTEAFF
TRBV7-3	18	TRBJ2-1	CASSLGLGRGSSYNEQFF